The rows below give T cell receptor beta chains drawn from one sample of a study of OX40 agonist ivuxolimab in advanced cancers. Libraries were prepared by immunoSEQ multiplex PCR; TCRdb keeps only in-frame clonotypes and omits some of them. The table records roughly 90,000 clones, about nine tenths of them present only once. The sequencing used CD4+ or CD8+ T cells sorted from blood, collected in a trial of the OX40 agonist ivuxolimab. These receptors all come from an adult with an advanced solid tumor such as melanoma, head and neck, liver or kidney cancer. CDR3s include the opening cysteine and the closing phenylalanine or tryptophan. The order of the fields is J gene, V gene, CDR3 protein.

TRBJ1-1 | TRBV4-3 | CASSQDGFAEAFF
TRBJ1-4 | TRBV27 | CASSLSQGTGREKLFF
TRBJ2-7 | TRBV7-9 | CASSYSIGEQYF
TRBJ1-1 | TRBV5-1 | CASSLGRGHTVNTEAFF
TRBJ2-7 | TRBV28 | CAGSGGGSYEQYF
TRBJ1-1 | TRBV19 | CASTTGGSAAEAFF
TRBJ2-1 | TRBV5-1 | CASRVRAWGNHYQSNEQFF
TRBJ1-2 | TRBV7-9 | CASSPGGTGFPSF
TRBJ2-3 | TRBV7-8 | CASSLMDGSTDTQYF
TRBJ1-5 | TRBV27 | CASSFGARGNQPQHF
TRBJ2-1 | TRBV6-5 | CASRGTSAYNEQFF
TRBJ2-3 | TRBV30 | CAWSVGAGTDTQYF
TRBJ2-1 | TRBV4-2 | CASSQDTRANEQFF
TRBJ2-7 | TRBV6-4 | CASSDPGLAGVYEQYF
TRBJ1-4 | TRBV5-6 | CASSFGTGWNEKLFF
TRBJ2-7 | TRBV7-2 | CASSGKGARGLAYEQYF
TRBJ2-3 | TRBV7-9 | CATSPFGAVETDTQYF
TRBJ1-2 | TRBV27 | CASSFHARTGAPLGYGYTF
TRBJ1-5 | TRBV25-1 | CASSGALGGNQPQHF
TRBJ2-6 | TRBV30 | CAWSPGANVLTF
TRBJ2-5 | TRBV5-8 | CASSSTSVQETQYF
TRBJ2-5 | TRBV6-1 | CASSESGRGETQYF
TRBJ1-5 | TRBV28 | CASSLRDGRSNQPQHF
TRBJ2-1 | TRBV9 | CASSPGASGNEQFF
TRBJ2-1 | TRBV7-2 | CASSEQVSSYNEQFF
TRBJ1-2 | TRBV7-8 | CASSLLADTALPGYTF
TRBJ2-1 | TRBV13 | CASSLGGLYNEQFF
TRBJ2-5 | TRBV7-9 | CASSLGSGLRETQYF
TRBJ1-2 | TRBV19 | CASSTGADYGYTF
TRBJ2-7 | TRBV27 | CASQPLAGPSYEQYF
TRBJ2-7 | TRBV9 | CASSVLGNWLAECYEQYF